The sequence of this T cell receptor beta chain was determined in a study of blood T cell repertoires in COVID-19. Study as a whole: The United States, Italy and Spain supplied acute and convalescent COVID-19 samples. T cells, B-cell-depleted T cells, or PBMCs provided the cDNA or gDNA that served as material.

Only one count was recorded for this clone. Original analysis: Nucleated cell counts were estimated from reference gene primer amplification. The repertoire was sequenced with immunoSEQ multiplex PCR; TCRdb's copy has only in-frame clones and lacks some. V and J calls and clone size come straight from that table; D and trimming were deduced from the DNA. Among fewer than 130,000 clones listed, roughly 91% were seen once. Germline CDR1 is SSHAT and CDR2 is FNYEAQ (reference sequence). V shed 3 bases, J shed 8 bases, and the junction held 13 bases outside the gene matches. The CDR3 runs to 17 residues. The chain combines TRBV7-7 with TRBJ1-2, with TRBD1 matching 12 bases. This receptor was identified in a woman between 50 and 59 years old with acute or convalescent COVID-19. Sequencing used peripheral blood. CDR3 sequence: CASSLVTGTGGGEGYTF. In nucleotides, the CDR3 is TGTGCCAGCAGCTTGGTGACCGGGACAGGGGGCGGAGAGGGCTACACCTTC.